This TCR beta chain originates from a study of long-term antiretroviral therapy in people with HIV. CDR1 is SGHRS, CDR2 YFSETQ, per germline. J lost 3 bases, V lost 4 bases, and 8 bases had no gene match. This CDR3 is built from 16 residues. Sequencing used immunoSEQ v3.0 at survey level. Assay: immunoSEQ multiplex PCR; the TCRdb copy retains only in-frame clones and omits some. The table has 30,000 to 35,000 clones, roughly 97% seen once. V gene TRBV5-1 combines with J gene TRBJ2-3; 10 positions agree with TRBD1. Sequencing was performed on unsorted PBMCs, taken 6.9 years after starting antiretroviral therapy. This receptor was identified in a man aged 30 to 39 with HIV. The CDR3 region is CASSGVTGGLTDTQYF. CDR3 sequence (DNA): TGCGCCAGCAGCGGCGTGACAGGGGGCTTAACAGATACGCAGTATTTT.